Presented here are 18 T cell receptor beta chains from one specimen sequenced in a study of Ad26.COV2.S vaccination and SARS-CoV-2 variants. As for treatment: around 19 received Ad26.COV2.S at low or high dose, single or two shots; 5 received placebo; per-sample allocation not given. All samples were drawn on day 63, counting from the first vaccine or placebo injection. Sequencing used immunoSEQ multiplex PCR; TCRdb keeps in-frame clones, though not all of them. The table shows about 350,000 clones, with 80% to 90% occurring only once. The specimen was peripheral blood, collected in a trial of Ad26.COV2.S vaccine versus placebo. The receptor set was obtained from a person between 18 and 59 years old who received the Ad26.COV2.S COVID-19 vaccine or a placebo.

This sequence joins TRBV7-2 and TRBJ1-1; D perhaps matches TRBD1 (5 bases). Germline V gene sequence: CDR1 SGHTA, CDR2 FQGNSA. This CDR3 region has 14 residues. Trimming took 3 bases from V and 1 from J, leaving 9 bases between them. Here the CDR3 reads CASSFRAKNTEAFF. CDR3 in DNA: TGTGCCAGCAGCTTCAGGGCTAAGAACACTGAAGCTTTCTTT.

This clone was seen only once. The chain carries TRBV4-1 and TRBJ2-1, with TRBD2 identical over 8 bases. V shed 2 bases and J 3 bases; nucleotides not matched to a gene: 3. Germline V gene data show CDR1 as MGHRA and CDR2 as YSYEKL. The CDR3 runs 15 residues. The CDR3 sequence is CASSQTGTSYNEQFF. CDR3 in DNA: TGCGCCAGCAGCCAAACCGGGACTAGCTACAATGAGCAGTTCTTC.

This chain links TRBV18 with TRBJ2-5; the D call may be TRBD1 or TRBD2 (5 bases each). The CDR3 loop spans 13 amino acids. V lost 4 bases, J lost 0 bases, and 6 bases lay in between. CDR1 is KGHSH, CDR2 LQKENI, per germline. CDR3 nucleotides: TGTGCCAGCTCACGGGGGAACCAAGAGACCCAGTACTTC. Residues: CASSRGNQETQYF.

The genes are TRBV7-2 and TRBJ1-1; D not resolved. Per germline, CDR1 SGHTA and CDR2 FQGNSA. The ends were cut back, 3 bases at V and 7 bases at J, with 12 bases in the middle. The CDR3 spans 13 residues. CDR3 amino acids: CASSFRGSNEAFF. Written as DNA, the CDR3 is TGTGCCAGCAGCTTCCGAGGGTCGAATGAAGCTTTCTTT.

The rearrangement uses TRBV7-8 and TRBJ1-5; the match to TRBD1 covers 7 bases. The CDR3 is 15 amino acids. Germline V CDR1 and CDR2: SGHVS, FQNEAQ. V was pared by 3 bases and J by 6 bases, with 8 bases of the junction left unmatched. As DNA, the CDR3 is TGTGCCAGCAGCTTTTACAGGGGAACAGGTCAGCCCCAGCATTTT. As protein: CASSFYRGTGQPQHF.

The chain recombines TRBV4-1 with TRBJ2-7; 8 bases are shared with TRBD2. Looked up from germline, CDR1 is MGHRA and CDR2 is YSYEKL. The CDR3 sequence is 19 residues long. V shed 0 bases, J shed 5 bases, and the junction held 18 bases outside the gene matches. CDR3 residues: CASSQDPQKRGGIGNEQYF. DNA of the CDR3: TGCGCCAGCAGCCAAGACCCCCAAAAGCGCGGGGGGATTGGGAACGAGCAGTACTTC.

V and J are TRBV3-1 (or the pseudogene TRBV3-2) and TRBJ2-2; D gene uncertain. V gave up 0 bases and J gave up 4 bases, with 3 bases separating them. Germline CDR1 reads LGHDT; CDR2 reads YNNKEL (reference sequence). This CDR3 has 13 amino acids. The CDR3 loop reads CASSQDVTGELFF. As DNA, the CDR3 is TGTGCCAGCAGCCAAGATGTCACCGGGGAGCTGTTTTTT.

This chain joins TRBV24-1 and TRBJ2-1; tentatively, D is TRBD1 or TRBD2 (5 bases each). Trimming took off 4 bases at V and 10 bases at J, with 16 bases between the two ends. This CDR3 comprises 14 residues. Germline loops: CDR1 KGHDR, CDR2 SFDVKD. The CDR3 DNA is TGTGCCACCAGTGACCCGACAGAGGGACGGGAGCAGTTCTTC. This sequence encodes CATSDPTEGREQFF.

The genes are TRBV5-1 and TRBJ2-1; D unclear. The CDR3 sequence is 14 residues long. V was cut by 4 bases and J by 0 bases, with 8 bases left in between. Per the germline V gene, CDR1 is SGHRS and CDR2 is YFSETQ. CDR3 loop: CASSPESSYNEQFF. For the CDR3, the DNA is TGCGCCAGCAGCCCAGAAAGCTCCTACAATGAGCAGTTCTTC.

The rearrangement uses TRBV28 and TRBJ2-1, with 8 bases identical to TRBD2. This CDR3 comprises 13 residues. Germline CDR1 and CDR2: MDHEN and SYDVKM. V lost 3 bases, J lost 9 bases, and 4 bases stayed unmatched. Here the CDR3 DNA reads TGTGCCAGCAGTTTGACTAGCGTCACTGAGCAGTTCTTC. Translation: CASSLTSVTEQFF.

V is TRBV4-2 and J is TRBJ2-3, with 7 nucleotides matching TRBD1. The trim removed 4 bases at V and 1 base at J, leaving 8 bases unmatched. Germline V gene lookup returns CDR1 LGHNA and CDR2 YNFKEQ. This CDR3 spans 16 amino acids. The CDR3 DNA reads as TGTGCCAGCAGCCCGCGACAGGGAGAGGGCACAGATACGCAGTATTTT. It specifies CASSPRQGEGTDTQYF.

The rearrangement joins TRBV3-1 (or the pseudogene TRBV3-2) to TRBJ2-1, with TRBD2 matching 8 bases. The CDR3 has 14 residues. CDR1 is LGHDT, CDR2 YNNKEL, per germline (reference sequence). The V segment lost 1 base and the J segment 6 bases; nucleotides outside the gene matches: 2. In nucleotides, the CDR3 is TGTGCCAGCAGCCAAGGACTAGCGTTCAATGAGCAGTTCTTC. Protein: CASSQGLAFNEQFF.

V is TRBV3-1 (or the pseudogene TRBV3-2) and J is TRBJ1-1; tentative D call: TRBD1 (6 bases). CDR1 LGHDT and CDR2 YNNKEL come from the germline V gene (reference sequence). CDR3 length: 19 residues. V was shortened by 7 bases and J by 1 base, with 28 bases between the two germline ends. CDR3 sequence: CASTSGDRNRWSGNTEAFF. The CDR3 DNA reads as TGTGCCAGCACCAGTGGCGACAGGAACCGTTGGTCTGGGAACACTGAAGCTTTCTTT.

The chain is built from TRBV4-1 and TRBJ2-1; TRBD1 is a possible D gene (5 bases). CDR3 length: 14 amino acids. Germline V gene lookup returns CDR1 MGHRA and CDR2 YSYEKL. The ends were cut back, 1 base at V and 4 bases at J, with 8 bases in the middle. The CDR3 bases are TGCGCCAGCAGCCAAGGTGCAGGGTACAATGAGCAGTTCTTC. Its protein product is CASSQGAGYNEQFF.

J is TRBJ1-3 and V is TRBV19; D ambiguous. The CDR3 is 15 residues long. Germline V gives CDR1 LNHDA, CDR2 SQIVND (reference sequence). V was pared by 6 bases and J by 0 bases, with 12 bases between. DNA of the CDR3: TGTGCCAGTAGCCCGACACCCGGCTCTGGAAACACCATATATTTT. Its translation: CASSPTPGSGNTIYF.

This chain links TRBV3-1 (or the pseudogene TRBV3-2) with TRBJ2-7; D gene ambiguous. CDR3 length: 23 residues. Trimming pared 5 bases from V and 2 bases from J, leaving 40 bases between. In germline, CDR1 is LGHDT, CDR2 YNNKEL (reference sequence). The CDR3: CASSGNVGLHNAQDPLLPYEQYF. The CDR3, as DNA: TGTGCCAGCAGCGGAAATGTTGGCCTACACAATGCTCAGGACCCCTTACTTCCCTACGAGCAGTACTTC.

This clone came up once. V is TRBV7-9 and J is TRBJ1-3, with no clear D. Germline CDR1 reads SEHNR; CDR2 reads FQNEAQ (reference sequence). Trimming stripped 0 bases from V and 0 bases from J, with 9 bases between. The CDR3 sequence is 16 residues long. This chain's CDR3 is CASSLALGSSGNTIYF. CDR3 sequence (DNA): TGTGCCAGCAGCTTAGCGCTTGGGAGCTCTGGAAACACCATATATTTT.

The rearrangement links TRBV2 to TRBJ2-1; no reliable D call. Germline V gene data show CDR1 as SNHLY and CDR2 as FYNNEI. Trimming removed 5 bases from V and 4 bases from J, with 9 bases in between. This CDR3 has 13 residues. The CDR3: CASSRSGYNEQFF. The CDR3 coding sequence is TGTGCCAGCAGTAGGTCTGGTTACAATGAGCAGTTCTTC.